This section outlines one TCR beta chain sequence together with its context. The specificity of this receptor is unknown. No much larger clonotype is one base removed from it; base qualities were not supplied. The data stem from a study of memory CD4+ T cells and cytomegalovirus serostatus (dated by TCRdb to the late 2010s). Background on the whole study: The cohort included some 35 healthy adults from Belgium, of whom 9 were CMV seropositive and approximately 24 were CMV seronegative. To replicate a published TCR-based CMV serostatus classifier, the study sequenced CD4+ memory TCRbeta repertoires from a Belgian cohort whose cytomegalovirus serostatus was known. What the study reported, not specific to this receptor: CMV serostatus prediction reached a median bootstrapped AUC of about 0.96 with the original framework and over 0.8 with a US-trained random forest. On the Belgian cohort, the classifier based on the original framework reached a median bootstrapped AUC of roughly 0.96, with a 95% CI of 0.76-1.00. Only CD4+CD45RO+ memory cells were sequenced, unlike the original study, which covered naive and memory CD4+ and CD8+ populations. Among the 150 to 200 previously reported CMV-associated TCRbeta sequences, some 70 showed up in the CD4+ memory repertoires, with each one found in between one and five individuals. The results were interpreted as suggesting that the CMV-associated TCR signature is largely present in the CD4+ memory repertoire.

V drops 2 bases and J drops 0 bases, leaving 16 bases in between. The cysteine opens and the phenylalanine closes a CDR3 of 17 amino acids. The kept DNA is CDR3 alone, 51 bases in frame from the first base. CDR1 and CDR2 are drawn from the germline V gene: SGHTA, FQGNSA. Single viable CD3+CD4+CD8-CD45RO+ cells were sorted as memory CD4+ T cells on a FACSAria II. CMV serostatus was determined using a Roche Elecsys assay that detects serum IgG against CMV pp150, pp28, p38 and p52. Once the samples were thawed, total CD4+ T cells were enriched through positive selection using CD4 magnetic microbeads. The samples came from a different study that was designed specifically to examine the CD4+ T cell memory repertoire. Peripheral blood mononuclear cells were isolated and cryopreserved following standard operating procedures; serum was stored at -80 °C. CD3-PerCP (BW264/56), CD4-APC (RPA-T4), CD45RO-PE (UCHT1) and CD8-Pacific Orange (3B5) antibodies were used for staining, and non-viable cells were excluded with Sytox blue.

The Quick-DNA Microprep Kit was used to extract genomic DNA from the sorted cells. TCRbeta DNA was amplified with the immunoSEQ hsTCRbeta kit following the manufacturer's protocol. An Illumina MiSeq instrument was used to sequence the TCRbeta libraries. The authors' pipeline ran thus. Following removal of out-of-frame sequences, roughly 2 million distinct TCRbeta sequences were retained, with an average of roughly 70,000 per individual. Each individual was scored according to the count of 150 or so previously reported CMV-associated TCRbeta sequences and the total productive distinct TCRbeta count. A beta-binomial model was reimplemented in Python, and scikit-learn random forests with default parameters were trained on data from the US cohort. On the Belgian cohort, classifier performance was reported as the median AUC, along with percentile confidence intervals, across 10,000 bootstrap iterations. TCRdb provides this immuneACCESS table in a form limited to in-frame rearrangements. Some clones are lacking; in checked studies, under half of them reflect an unresolved V gene, and why the rest are absent is not known. V, J and clone size are taken as reported in that table, and D and trimming were inferred from the DNA itself. The sample profile shows tens of thousands of clones; just over 75% of them were found once. In total, the top ten clones hold about 1.5% of the sample.

This TCR was sampled from an adult in good health and CMV-seronegative. The rearranged segments are TRBV7-2 and TRBJ1-2, with TRBD1 as a weak D call on 6 bases. Sequencing was performed on memory CD4+ T cells from blood. CDR3 region: CASSLQIGTPTNYGYTF. The DNA reads TGTGCCAGCAGCTTACAGATAGGGACACCCACTAACTATGGCTACACCTTC. Outside the CDR3, residues come from the reference TRBV7-2 and TRBJ1-2 proteins, so the full variable domain is: GAGVSQSPSNKVTEKGKDVELRCDPISGHTALYWYRQSLGQGLEFLIYFQGNSAPDKSGLPSDRFSAERTGGSVSTLTIQRTQQEDSAVYLCASSLQIGTPTNYGYTFGSGTRLTVV.